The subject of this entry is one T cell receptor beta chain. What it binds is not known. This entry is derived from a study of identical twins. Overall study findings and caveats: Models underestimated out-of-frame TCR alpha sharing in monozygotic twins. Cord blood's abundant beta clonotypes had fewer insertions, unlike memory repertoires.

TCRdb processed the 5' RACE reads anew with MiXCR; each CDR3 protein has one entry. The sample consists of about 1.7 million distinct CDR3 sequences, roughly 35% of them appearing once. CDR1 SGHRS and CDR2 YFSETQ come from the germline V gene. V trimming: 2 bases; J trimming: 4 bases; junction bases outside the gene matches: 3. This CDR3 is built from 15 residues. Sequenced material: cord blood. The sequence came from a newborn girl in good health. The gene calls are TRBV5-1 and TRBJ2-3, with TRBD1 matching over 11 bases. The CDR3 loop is CASSFRDRGADTQYF. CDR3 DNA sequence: TGCGCCAGCAGCTTCCGGGACAGGGGGGCAGATACGCAGTATTTT.